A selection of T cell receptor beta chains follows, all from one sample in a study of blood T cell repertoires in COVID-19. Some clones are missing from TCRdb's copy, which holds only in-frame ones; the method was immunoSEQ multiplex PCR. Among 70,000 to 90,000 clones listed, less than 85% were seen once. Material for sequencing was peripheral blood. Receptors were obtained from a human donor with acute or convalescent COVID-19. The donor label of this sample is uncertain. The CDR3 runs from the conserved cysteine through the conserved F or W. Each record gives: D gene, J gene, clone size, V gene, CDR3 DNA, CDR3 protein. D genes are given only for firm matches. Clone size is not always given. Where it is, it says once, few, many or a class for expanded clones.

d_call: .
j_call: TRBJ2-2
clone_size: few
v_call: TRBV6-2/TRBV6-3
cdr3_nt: TGTGCCAGCAGTTCGGGACTCCACACCGGGGAGCTGTTTTTT
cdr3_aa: CASSSGLHTGELFF

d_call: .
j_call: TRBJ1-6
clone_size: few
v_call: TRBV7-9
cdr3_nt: TGTGCCAGCAGTTTCAGTAATTCACCCCTCCACTTT
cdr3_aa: CASSFSNSPLHF

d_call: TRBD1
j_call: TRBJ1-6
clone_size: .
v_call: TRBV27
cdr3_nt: TGTGCCAGCAGTTTATATGGCAGGGGGCTAGGTTCACCCCTCCACTTT
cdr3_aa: CASSLYGRGLGSPLHF

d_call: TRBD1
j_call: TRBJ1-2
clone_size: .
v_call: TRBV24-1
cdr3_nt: TGTGCCACCAGTGATGGCCGACAGGGCGCTTTTTCTTATGGCTACACCTTC
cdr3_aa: CATSDGRQGAFSYGYTF

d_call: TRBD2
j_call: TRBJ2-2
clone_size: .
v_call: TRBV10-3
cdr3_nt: TGTGCCATCAGTGCTTTACAGCGGGGGATGGCCGGGGAGCTGTTTTTT
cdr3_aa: CAISALQRGMAGELFF

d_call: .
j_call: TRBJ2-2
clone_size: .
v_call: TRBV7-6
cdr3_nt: TGTGCCAGCAGCCGAACCCCTACCTCGAGCGGCTACACCGGGGAGCTGTTTTTT
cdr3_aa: CASSRTPTSSGYTGELFF

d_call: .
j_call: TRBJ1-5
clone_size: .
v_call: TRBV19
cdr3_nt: TGTGCCAGTAAGGGGAGGCATACGGGCAATCAGCCCCAGCATTTT
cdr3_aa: CASKGRHTGNQPQHF

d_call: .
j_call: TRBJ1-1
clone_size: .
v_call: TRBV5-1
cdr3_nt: TGCGCCAGCAGCACCGGGACTTCCACTGAAGCTTTCTTT
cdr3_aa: CASSTGTSTEAFF

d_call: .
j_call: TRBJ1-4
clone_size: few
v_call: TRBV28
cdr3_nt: TGTGCCAGCAGTTTGCCCAGACCAGGAAAACTGTTTTTT
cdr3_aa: CASSLPRPGKLFF

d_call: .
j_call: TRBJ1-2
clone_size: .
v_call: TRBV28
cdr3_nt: TGTGCCAGCAGTCGGGTTGGGTATGGCTACACCTTC
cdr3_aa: CASSRVGYGYTF

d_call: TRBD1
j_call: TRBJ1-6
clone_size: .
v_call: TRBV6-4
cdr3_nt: TGTGCCAGCAGTGAAGCAGGGGGAGGTTCACCCCTCCACTTT
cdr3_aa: CASSEAGGGSPLHF

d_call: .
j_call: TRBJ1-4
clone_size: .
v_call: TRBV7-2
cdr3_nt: TGTGCCAGCAGCTTAAGCAGGGGAAGTGAAAAACTGTTTTTT
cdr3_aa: CASSLSRGSEKLFF

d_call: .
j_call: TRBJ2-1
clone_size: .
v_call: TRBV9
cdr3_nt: TGTGCCAGCAGCGTAGTGGGGGCCAATGAGCAGTTCTTC
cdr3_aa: CASSVVGANEQFF

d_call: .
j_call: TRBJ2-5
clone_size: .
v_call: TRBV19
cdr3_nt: TGTGCCAGTAGTGAGTGGTACCAAGAGACCCAGTACTTC
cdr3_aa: CASSEWYQETQYF

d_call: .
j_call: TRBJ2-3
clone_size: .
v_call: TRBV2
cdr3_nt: TGTGCCAGCTCTTTAGGGGGGGGATCAGATACGCAGTATTTT
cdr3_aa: CASSLGGGSDTQYF

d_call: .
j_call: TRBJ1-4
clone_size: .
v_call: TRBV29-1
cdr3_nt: TGCAGCGTTGCATTTTCTAATGAAAAACTGTTTTTT
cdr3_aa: CSVAFSNEKLFF

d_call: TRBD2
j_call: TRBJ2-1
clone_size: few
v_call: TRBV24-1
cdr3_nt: TGTGCCACCAGTGACTCCAAGCGGGAGAGGTTCTTC
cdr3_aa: CATSDSKRERFF

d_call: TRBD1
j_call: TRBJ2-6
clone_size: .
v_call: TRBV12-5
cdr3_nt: TGTGCCCACTCGACAGGGGTTGGGGCCAACGTCCTGACTTTC
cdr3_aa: CAHSTGVGANVLTF

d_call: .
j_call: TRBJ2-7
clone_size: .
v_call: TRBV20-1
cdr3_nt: TGCAGTCCGCGGGACTCCTACGAGCAGTACTTC
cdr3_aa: CSPRDSYEQYF

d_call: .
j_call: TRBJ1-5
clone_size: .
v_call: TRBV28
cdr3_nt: TGTGCCAGCAGTTTACTGTCAGGGATCAATCAGCCCCAGCATTTT
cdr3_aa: CASSLLSGINQPQHF

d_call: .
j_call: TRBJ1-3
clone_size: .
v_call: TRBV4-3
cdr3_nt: TGCGCCAGCAGCCAAGATCAGGCAAGCTCTGGAAACACCATATATTTT
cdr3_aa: CASSQDQASSGNTIYF

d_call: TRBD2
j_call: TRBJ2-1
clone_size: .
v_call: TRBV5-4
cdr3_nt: TGTGCCAGCAGCTTGGGGGAGCGGGGGGCGTACAATGAGCAGTTCTTC
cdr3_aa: CASSLGERGAYNEQFF

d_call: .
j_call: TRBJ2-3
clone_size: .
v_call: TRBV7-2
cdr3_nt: TGTGCCAGCAGCTTAGCCACGAGGGCGGTGGCTGGAGATACGCAGTATTTT
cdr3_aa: CASSLATRAVAGDTQYF

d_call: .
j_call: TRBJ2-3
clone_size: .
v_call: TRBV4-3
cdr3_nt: TGCGCCAGCAGCCAAGATGGGCATTCCGCAGATACGCAGTATTTT
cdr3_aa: CASSQDGHSADTQYF

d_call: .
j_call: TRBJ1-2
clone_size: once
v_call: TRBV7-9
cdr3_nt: TGTGCCAGCAGCCCCCTTACAGGCACGGCTGGCTACACCTTC
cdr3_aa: CASSPLTGTAGYTF

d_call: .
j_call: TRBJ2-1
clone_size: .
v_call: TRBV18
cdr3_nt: TGTGCCAGCTCGGAGAGCTCCTACAATGAGCAGTTCTTC
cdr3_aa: CASSESSYNEQFF

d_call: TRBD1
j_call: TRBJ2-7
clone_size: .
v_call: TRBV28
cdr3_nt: TGTGCCAGCAGTCAGTCGACAGGGAAAGACGAGCAGTACTTC
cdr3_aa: CASSQSTGKDEQYF

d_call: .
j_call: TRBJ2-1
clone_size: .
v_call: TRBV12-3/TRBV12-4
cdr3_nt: TGTGCCAGCAGTTTTGCCGGGAATGAGCAGTTCTTC
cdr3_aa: CASSFAGNEQFF

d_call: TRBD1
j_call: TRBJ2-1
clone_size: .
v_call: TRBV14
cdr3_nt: TGTGCCAGCAGCCGGGACAGGGGGCTTCTGTACAATGAGCAGTTCTTC
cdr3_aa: CASSRDRGLLYNEQFF

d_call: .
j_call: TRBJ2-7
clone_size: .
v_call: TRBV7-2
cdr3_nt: TGTGCCAGCAGCTTACAAACCTACGAGCAGTACTTC
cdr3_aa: CASSLQTYEQYF

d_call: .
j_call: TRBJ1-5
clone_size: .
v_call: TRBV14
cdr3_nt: TGTGCCAGCAGCCAAGGGGAGCTTAGCAATCAGCCCCAGCATTTT
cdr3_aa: CASSQGELSNQPQHF

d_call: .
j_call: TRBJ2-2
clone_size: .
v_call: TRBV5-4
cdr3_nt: TGTGCCAGCAGCTTGGATCTAGCGACGAACACCGGGGAGCTGTTTTTT
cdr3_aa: CASSLDLATNTGELFF

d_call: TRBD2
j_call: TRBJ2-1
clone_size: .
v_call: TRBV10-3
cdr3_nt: TGTGCCACCGCGGGGACTAGCGGGCCGCAGTTCTTC
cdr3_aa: CATAGTSGPQFF

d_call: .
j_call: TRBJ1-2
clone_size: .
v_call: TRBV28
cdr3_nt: TGTGCCAGCACTCTGACAGCCGGATATGGCTACACCTTC
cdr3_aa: CASTLTAGYGYTF

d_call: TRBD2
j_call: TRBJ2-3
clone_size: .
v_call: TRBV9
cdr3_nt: TGTGCCAGCAGCGTAGGCAGCGGGGGGACCACAGATACGCAGTATTTT
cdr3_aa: CASSVGSGGTTDTQYF

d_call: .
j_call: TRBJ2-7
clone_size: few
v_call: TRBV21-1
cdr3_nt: TGTGCCAGCCGTCCTTCCTACGAGCAGTACTTC
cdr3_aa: CASRPSYEQYF

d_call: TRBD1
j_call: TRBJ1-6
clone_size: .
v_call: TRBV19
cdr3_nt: TGTGCCAGTACCAGGGACAGGGCCGGTAGTTCACCCCTCCACTTT
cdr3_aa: CASTRDRAGSSPLHF

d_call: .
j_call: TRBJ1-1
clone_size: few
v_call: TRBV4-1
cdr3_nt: TGCGCCAGCAGTTCCAGGGGCCAGGTAAAGAACACTGAAGCTTTCTTT
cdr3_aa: CASSSRGQVKNTEAFF

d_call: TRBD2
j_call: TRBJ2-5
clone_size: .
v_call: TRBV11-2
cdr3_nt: TGTGCCAGCAGCGCTCGGACTAGCGGGGACCAAGAGACCCAGTACTTC
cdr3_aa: CASSARTSGDQETQYF

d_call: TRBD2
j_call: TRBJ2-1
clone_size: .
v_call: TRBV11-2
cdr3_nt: TGTGCCAGCAGCTTAGATCTCCAGCGGGGGGGCTGGGATGAGCAGTTCTTC
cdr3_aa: CASSLDLQRGGWDEQFF

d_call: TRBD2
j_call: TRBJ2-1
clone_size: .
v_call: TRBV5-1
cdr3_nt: TGCGCCAGCAGCTTCAGGACTAGCGGGGCCATCTCCTACAATGAGCAGTTCTTC
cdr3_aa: CASSFRTSGAISYNEQFF